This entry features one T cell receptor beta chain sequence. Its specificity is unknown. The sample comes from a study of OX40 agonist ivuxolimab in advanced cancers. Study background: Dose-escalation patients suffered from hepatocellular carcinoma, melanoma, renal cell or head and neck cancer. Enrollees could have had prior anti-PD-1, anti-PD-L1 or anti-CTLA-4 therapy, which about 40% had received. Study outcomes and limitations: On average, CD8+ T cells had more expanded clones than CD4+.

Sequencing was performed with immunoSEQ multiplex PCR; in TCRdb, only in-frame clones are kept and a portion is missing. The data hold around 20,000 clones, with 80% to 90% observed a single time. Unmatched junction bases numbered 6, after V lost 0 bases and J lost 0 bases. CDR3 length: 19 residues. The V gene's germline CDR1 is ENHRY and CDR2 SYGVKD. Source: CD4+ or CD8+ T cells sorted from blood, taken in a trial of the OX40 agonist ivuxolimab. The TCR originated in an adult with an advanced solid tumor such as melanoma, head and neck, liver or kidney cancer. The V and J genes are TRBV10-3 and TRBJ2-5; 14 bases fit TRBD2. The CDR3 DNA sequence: TGTGCCATCAGTGAGTCGACCGGACTAGCGGGGGGTTACCAAGAGACCCAGTACTTC. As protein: CAISESTGLAGGYQETQYF.